This TCR beta chain was found in a study of shared clonotypes between healthy human individuals. The assay ran at deep level. Each PCR replicate from the sorted subsets contained around 0.2 ug DNA, which is 30,000 or so T cell genomes. Libraries were prepared by immunoSEQ multiplex PCR; TCRdb keeps only in-frame clonotypes and omits some of them. The data contain approximately 940,000 clones, over 75% of them singletons. This clone was observed a handful of times. What it binds is not known. The V end lost 1 base, the J end lost 3 bases, and 14 bases lay between the germline ends. CDR3 size: 15 residues. Per the germline V gene, CDR1 is SGHRS and CDR2 is YFSETQ. Study results and limitations: Despite large depth, sorted-subset datasets appeared incompletely sequenced.

This sequence originates from a man aged 18 to 29 in good health. V gene TRBV5-1 combines with J gene TRBJ2-7; D is unresolved. Sequenced input: memory CD4+ T cells sorted from blood. Subset here: CD45RA-negative fraction. The CDR3 nucleotides read TGCGCCAGCAGCTTGAGTGAAGGGCGCCTCTACGAGCAGTACTTC. Translating gives CASSLSEGRLYEQYF.